This TCR beta chain emerged from a study of T cell changes during pregnancy in multiple sclerosis. This clone showed up just once. CDR3 length: 15 residues. Trimming took 4 bases from V and 2 from J; bases not matched to a gene: 7. Germline V CDR1 and CDR2: SGHDN, FVKESK. Profiled with immunoSEQ multiplex PCR; TCRdb holds only in-frame clones, not every one. The repertoire consists of fewer than 85,000 clones, with over 80% occurring once and the leading ten covering about 2%. The TCR was taken from a female donor with multiple sclerosis, enrolled in a pregnancy study. The chain links TRBV14 to TRBJ2-7, with 8 bases aligning to TRBD2. This material consisted of peripheral blood, taken before pregnancy. The CDR3 loop is CASSRGPAGAYEQYF. The CDR3 region has the DNA TGTGCCAGCAGCCGAGGACCAGCGGGAGCCTACGAGCAGTACTTC.